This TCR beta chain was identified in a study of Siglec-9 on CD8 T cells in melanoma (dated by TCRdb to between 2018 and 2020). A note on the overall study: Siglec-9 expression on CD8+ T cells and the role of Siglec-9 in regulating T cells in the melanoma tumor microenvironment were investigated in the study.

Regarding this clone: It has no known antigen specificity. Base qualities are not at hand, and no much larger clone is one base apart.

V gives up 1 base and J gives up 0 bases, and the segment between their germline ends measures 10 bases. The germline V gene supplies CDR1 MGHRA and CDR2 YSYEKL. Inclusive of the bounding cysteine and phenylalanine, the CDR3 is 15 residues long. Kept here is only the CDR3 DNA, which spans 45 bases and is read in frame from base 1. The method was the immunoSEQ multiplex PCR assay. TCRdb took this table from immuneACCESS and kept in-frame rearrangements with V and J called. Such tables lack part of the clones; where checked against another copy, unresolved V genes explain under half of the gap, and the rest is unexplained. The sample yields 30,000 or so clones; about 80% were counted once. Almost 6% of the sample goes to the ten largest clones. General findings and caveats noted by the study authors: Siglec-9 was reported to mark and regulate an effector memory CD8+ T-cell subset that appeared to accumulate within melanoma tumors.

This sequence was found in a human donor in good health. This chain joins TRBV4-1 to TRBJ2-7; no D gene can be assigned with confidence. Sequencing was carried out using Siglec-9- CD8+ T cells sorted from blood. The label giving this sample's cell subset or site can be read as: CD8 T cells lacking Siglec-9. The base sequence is TGCGCCAGCAGCCAAGGGTGGCAGACCTCCTACGAGCAGTACTTC. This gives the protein CASSQGWQTSYEQYF.